The present T cell receptor beta chain was sequenced within a study of T-cell reconstitution after alpha-beta-depleted transplantation in children. This clonotype was counted many times. Using unique molecular identifiers, the investigators prepared the TCRbeta library. TCRdb reprocessed the PCR reads with MiXCR, giving one entry per CDR3 protein. The repertoire has under 300,000 distinct CDR3 sequences, around 8.9% of them found once; the top ten carry around 5.1%. Trimming removed 5 bases from V and 7 bases from J, with 8 bases in between. Germline values: CDR1 SGHTA, CDR2 FQGNSA. This CDR3 region has 12 residues.

The chain has TRBV7-2 and TRBJ1-4, with D maybe TRBD1 (5 bases). The source is a human donor who donated a stem cell graft to a child with SCID. Source: PBMCs from the stem cell graft donor, taken from the stem cell graft. CDR3 in amino acids: CASSPRGEKLFF. DNA of the CDR3: TGTGCCAGCAGCCCTAGGGGTGAAAAACTGTTTTTT.